One and the same sample provided the 3 T cell receptor beta chains below, sequenced in a study of cytomegalovirus exposure and HLA in healthy donors. The PCR contained 60 Vbeta and 13 Jbeta primers. Sequencing used immunoSEQ multiplex PCR; TCRdb keeps in-frame clones, though not all of them. The table shows around 150,000 clones, with nearly 80% occurring only once. Sample: PBMCs. These receptors all come from a woman aged 40 to 50 in good health and CMV-seronegative.

The rearrangement links TRBV15 to TRBJ1-3, with D unresolved. Looked up from germline, CDR1 is LNHNV and CDR2 is YYDKDF (reference sequence). CDR3 length: 15 amino acids. V lost 0 bases and J 2 bases, leaving 8 bases between the germline ends. CDR3 coding DNA: TGTGCCACCAGCAGAGATCCGGGTACTGGAAACACCATATATTTT. This sequence encodes CATSRDPGTGNTIYF.

This clone occurred once. Germline and junction disagree at one end, which may indicate a read error. The CDR3 DNA reads as TGCGCCAGCAGCTTGTGGGGAAGGGAGGTAAACAGTCAGTACTTC. It is translated as CASSLWGREVNSQYF. The rearrangement uses TRBV5-1 and TRBJ2-4; possible D gene TRBD2, 6 bases. This CDR3 spans 15 amino acids. The germline V gene has CDR1 SGHRS and CDR2 YFSETQ. Based on the CDR3 plus reference TRBV5-1 and TRBJ2-4, the full variable domain is KAGVTQTPRYLIKTRGQQVTLSCSPISGHRSVSWYQQTPGQGLQFLFEYFSETQRNKGNFPGRFSGRQFSNSRSEMNVSTLELGDSALYLCASSLWGREVNSQYFGAGTRLSVL.

This clone was observed a few times. The rearrangement joins TRBV6-1 to TRBJ1-5; TRBD1 aligns across 9 bases. This CDR3 comprises 17 residues. V shed 1 base and J 1 base; nucleotides not matched to a gene: 5. Germline loops: CDR1 MNHNS, CDR2 SASEGT. CDR3 sequence: CASSEGRDRASNQPQHF. Here the CDR3 DNA reads TGTGCCAGCAGTGAAGGCCGGGACAGGGCCAGCAATCAGCCCCAGCATTTT.